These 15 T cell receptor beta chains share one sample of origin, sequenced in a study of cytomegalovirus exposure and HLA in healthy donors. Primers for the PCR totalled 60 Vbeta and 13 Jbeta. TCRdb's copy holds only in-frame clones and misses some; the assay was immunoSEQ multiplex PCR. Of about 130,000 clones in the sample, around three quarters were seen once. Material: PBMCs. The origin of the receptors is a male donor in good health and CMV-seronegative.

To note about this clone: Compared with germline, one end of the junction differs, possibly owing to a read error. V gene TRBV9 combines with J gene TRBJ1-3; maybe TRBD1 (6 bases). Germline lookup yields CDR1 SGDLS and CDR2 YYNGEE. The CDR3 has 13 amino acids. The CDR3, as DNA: TGTGCCAGCAGCGCGCAGGGGATAAACCCCATATATTTT. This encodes CASSAQGINPIYF.

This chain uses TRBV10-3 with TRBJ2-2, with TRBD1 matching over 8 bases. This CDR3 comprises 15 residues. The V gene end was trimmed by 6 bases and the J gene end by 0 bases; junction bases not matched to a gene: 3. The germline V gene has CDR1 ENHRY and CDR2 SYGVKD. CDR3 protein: CAIREQGANTGELFF. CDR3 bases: TGTGCCATCAGGGAACAGGGGGCGAACACCGGGGAGCTGTTTTTT.

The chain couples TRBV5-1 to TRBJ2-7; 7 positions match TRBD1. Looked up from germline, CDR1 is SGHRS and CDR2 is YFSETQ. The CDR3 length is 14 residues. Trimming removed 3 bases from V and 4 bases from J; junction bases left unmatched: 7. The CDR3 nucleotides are TGCGCCAGCAGCTCAAGACAGGGAAATTACGAGCAGTACTTC. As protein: CASSSRQGNYEQYF.

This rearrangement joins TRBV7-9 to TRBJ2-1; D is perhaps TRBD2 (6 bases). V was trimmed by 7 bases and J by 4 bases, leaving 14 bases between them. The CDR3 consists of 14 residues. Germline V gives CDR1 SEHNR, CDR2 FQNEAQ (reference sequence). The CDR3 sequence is CASTEPGLYNEQFF. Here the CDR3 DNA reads TGTGCCAGCACCGAACCGGGACTGTACAATGAGCAGTTCTTC.

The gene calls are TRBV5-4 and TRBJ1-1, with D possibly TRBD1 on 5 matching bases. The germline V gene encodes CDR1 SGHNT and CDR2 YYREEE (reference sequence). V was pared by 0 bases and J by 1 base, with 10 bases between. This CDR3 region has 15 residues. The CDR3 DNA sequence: TGTGCCAGCAGCTTGGCTTGGGGGGGGAACACTGAAGCTTTCTTT. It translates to CASSLAWGGNTEAFF. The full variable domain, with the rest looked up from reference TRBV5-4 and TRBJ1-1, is ETGVTQSPTHLIKTRGQQVTLRCSSQSGHNTVSWYQQALGQGPQFIFQYYREEENGRGNFPPRFSGLQFPNYSSELNVNALELDDSALYLCASSLAWGGNTEAFFGQGTRLTVV.

DNA for the CDR3: TGTGCCAGCAGCTCTCCGGGTCTAGCCAAAAACATTCAGTACTTC. It encodes CASSSPGLAKNIQYF. This chain uses TRBV5-6 with TRBJ2-4, with unresolved D. This CDR3 has 15 residues. The germline V gene has CDR1 SGHDT and CDR2 YYEEEE. V lost 3 bases and J 0 bases, leaving 10 bases between the germline ends.

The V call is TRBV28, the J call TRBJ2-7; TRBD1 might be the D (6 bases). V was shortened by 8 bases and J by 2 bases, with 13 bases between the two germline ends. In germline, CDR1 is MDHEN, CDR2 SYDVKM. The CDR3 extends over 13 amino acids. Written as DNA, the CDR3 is TGTGCCAGCTCCTCCCGGACAGCCTACGAGCAGTACTTC. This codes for CASSSRTAYEQYF.

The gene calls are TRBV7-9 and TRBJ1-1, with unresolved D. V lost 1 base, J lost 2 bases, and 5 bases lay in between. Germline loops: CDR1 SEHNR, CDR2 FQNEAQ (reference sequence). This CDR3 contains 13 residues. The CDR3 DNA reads TGTGCCAGCAGCTTAGGTAGAAACACTGAAGCTTTCTTT. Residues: CASSLGRNTEAFF.

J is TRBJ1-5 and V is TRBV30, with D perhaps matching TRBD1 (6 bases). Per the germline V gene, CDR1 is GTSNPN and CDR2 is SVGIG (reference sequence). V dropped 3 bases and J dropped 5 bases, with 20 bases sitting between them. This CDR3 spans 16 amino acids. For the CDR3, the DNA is TGTGCCTGGAGCGCCGGCGAAGGGGGGGGTCATCAGCCCCAGCATTTT. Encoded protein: CAWSAGEGGGHQPQHF.

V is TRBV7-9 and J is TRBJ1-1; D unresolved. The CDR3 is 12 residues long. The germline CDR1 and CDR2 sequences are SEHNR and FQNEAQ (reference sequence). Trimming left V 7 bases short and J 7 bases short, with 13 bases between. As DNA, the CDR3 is TGTGCCAGCACCCCAAACGAGATTGAAGCTTTCTTT. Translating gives CASTPNEIEAFF.

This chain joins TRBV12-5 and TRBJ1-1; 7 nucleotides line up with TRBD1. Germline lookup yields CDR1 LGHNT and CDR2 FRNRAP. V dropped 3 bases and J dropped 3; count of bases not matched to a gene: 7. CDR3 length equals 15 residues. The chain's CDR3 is CASGLPRGADTEAFF. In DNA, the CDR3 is TGTGCTAGTGGTTTACCCAGGGGGGCGGACACTGAAGCTTTCTTT.

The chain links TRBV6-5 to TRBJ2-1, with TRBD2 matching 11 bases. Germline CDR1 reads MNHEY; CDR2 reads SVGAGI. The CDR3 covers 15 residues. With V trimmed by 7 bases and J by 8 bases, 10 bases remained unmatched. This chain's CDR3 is CASIPLAGVLDEQFF. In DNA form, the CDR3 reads TGTGCCAGCATCCCACTAGCGGGAGTTCTTGATGAGCAGTTCTTC.

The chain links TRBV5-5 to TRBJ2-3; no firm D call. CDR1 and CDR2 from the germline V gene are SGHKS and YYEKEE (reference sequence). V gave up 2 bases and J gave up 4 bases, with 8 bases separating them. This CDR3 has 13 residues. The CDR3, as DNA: TGTGCCAGCAGCTTTACCGGTGCAGATACGCAGTATTTT. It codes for CASSFTGADTQYF.

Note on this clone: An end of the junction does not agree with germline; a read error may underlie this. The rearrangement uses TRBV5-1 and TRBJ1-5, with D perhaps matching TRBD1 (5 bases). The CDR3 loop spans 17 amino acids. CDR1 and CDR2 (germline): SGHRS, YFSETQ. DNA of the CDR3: TGCGCCAGCGGCTTGGCCGGGGAGGGGACTTGGGGTCAGCCCCAGCATTTT. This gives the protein CASGLAGEGTWGQPQHF.

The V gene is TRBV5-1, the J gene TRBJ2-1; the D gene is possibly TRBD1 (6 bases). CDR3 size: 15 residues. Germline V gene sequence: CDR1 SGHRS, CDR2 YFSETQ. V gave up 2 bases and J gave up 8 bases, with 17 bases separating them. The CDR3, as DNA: TGCGCCAGCAGCTTTTCTTCAGGGGCTACCGATGAGCAGTTCTTC. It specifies CASSFSSGATDEQFF. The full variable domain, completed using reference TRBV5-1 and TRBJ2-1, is KAGVTQTPRYLIKTRGQQVTLSCSPISGHRSVSWYQQTPGQGLQFLFEYFSETQRNKGNFPGRFSGRQFSNSRSEMNVSTLELGDSALYLCASSFSSGATDEQFFGPGTRLTVL.